The rows below give T cell receptor beta chains drawn from one sample of a study of blood T cell repertoires in COVID-19. Here immunoSEQ multiplex PCR was the method, and the copy in TCRdb shows in-frame clones only, minus some. The sample holds 65,000 to 90,000 clones, roughly three quarters seen once. Sequences were obtained from peripheral blood. The source of these receptors is a man between 65 and 80 years old with COVID-19, enrolled during active disease. CDR3s include the opening cysteine and the closing phenylalanine or tryptophan. D genes are given only for firm matches. Clone sizes are given selectively: once, few, many, or a class where the clone is expanded.

V gene	J gene	clone size	D gene	CDR3 DNA	CDR3 protein
TRBV7-6	TRBJ1-3	NA	NA	TGTGCCAGCAGCTTAGAGAAACAGGGCTCTGGAAACACCATATATTTT	CASSLEKQGSGNTIYF
TRBV11-2	TRBJ2-5	NA	NA	TGTGCCAGCAGCTTCCCGCAGCGGACCCCCTTCCAAGAGACCCAGTACTTC	CASSFPQRTPFQETQYF
TRBV19	TRBJ2-2	NA	TRBD1	TGTGCCAGTAGCCAACATACAGGGGTCGGGGAGCTGTTTTTT	CASSQHTGVGELFF
TRBV12-3/TRBV12-4	TRBJ2-7	medium-sized	TRBD2	TGTGCCAGCAGTCACTCTAGCGGGGCCAGTGACTTC	CASSHSSGASDF
TRBV28	TRBJ2-3	medium-sized	NA	TGTGCCAGCGGGGGGGACACCACAGATACGCAGTATTTT	CASGGDTTDTQYF
TRBV5-5	TRBJ1-1	NA	TRBD1	TGTGCCAGCAGCTTACAGGGGCAGAACACTGAAGCTTTCTTT	CASSLQGQNTEAFF
TRBV30	TRBJ2-7	NA	TRBD2	TGTGCCTACACCAGATCAATACTAGCGGGAGAGAAGTACTTC	CAYTRSILAGEKYF
TRBV10-1	TRBJ2-7	few	NA	TGCGCCAGCAGTGAAAACAGAGCCTACGAGCAGTACTTC	CASSENRAYEQYF
TRBV7-4	TRBJ2-7	NA	NA	TGTGCCAGCAGTAAGGACAAGACGACCCCGTGGCAGTACTTC	CASSKDKTTPWQYF
TRBV28	TRBJ1-2	NA	NA	TGTGCCAGCAGTGTACAGGAAGGAGATGGCTACACCTTC	CASSVQEGDGYTF
TRBV19	TRBJ1-5	few	TRBD1	TGTGCCACTTCGGACAGGACAACGGGTCAGCCCCAGCATTTT	CATSDRTTGQPQHF
TRBV7-2	TRBJ1-5	NA	NA	TGTGCCAGCAGACTTAGCAATCAGCCCCAGCATTTT	CASRLSNQPQHF
TRBV6-5	TRBJ1-1	NA	TRBD1	TGTGCCAGCAAACGGCAGGGGGACACTGAAGCTTTCTTT	CASKRQGDTEAFF
TRBV2	TRBJ2-7	once	NA	TGTGCCAGCAGAAGGACAGCCGCCTACGAGCAGTACTTC	CASRRTAAYEQYF
TRBV7-9	TRBJ2-3	once	TRBD2	TGTGCCAGCAGCCCCCAATACGGCGGGAGGGCCACAGATACGCAGTATTTT	CASSPQYGGRATDTQYF
TRBV28	TRBJ1-6	NA	NA	TGTGCCAGCAGTTTAGGGACTAGGGGTACACCCCTCCACTTT	CASSLGTRGTPLHF
TRBV5-6	TRBJ2-7	NA	TRBD1	TGTGCCAGCATCAGACCCGGGACAGGGGTCTACGAGCAGTACTTC	CASIRPGTGVYEQYF
TRBV24-1	TRBJ1-6	few	NA	TGTGCCACCAGTGATGGAGGGAATTCACCCCTCCACTTT	CATSDGGNSPLHF
TRBV23-1	TRBJ2-4	NA	TRBD2	TGCGCCAGCAGATTAGCGGGAGGGCCGGGAAACATTCAGTACTTC	CASRLAGGPGNIQYF
TRBV30	TRBJ1-5	NA	NA	TGTGCCTGGAGGACGGGGGGGACTAGCAATCAGCCCCAGCATTTT	CAWRTGGTSNQPQHF
TRBV10-3	TRBJ2-2	NA	NA	TGTGCCATCAAGCGACGGGAGATCACCGGGGAGCTGTTTTTT	CAIKRREITGELFF
TRBV5-1	TRBJ2-7	once	NA	TGCGCCACCTCCGTAGGGCGGGATTATGACGAGCAGTACTTC	CATSVGRDYDEQYF
TRBV7-3	TRBJ2-1	NA	NA	TGTGCCAGCAGCTTAGGAGGGCAATATCTCTACAATGAGCAGTTCTTC	CASSLGGQYLYNEQFF
TRBV10-2	TRBJ1-5	NA	NA	TGCGCCAGCAGTGATTCGGGTCAGCCCCAGCATTTT	CASSDSGQPQHF
TRBV10-3	TRBJ2-5	NA	TRBD2	TGTGCCATCAGCCGCGGGAGGGATGGGGAGACCCAGTACTTC	CAISRGRDGETQYF
TRBV5-8	TRBJ1-5	NA	TRBD1	TGTGCCAGCAGGGTCGGGACAGATCACAATCAGCCCCAGCATTTT	CASRVGTDHNQPQHF
TRBV15	TRBJ1-1	NA	NA	TGTGCCACCAGCAGAGACAGGGGAAGGACTGAAGCTTTCTTT	CATSRDRGRTEAFF